A single sample is the source of the 7 T cell receptor beta chains below, sequenced in a study of T cells in Graves' hyperthyroidism and ophthalmopathy. The source material, RNA transcripts, was used to amplify TCR beta CDR3 regions. The TCR CDR3 was amplified in a first-round RT-PCR using the HTBI primer set. TCRdb re-called the multiplex PCR reads with MiXCR, one entry per CDR3 protein. This table holds 550,000 to 650,000 distinct CDR3 sequences, over 11% found once. The sequencing input was blood. The receptors were gathered from a woman in her thirties with Graves' hyperthyroidism that later progressed to Graves' ophthalmopathy.

The sample holds many counts of this clonotype. The J gene is TRBJ2-7, the V gene TRBV5-1; the D gene could be TRBD1 or TRBD2 (5 bases each). V shed 4 bases and J shed 4 bases, with 18 bases lying between them. The CDR3 covers 15 residues. Germline CDR1 reads SGHRS; CDR2 reads YFSETQ. The CDR3 nucleotides read TGCGCCAGCAGCGAGAGAGGGACCCCACGTTACGAGCAGTACTTC. This sequence encodes CASSERGTPRYEQYF.

This clonotype occurred many times. This chain uses TRBV5-1 with TRBJ1-6, with a tentative D call TRBD1 (5 bases). This CDR3 is built from 15 residues. The V end was cut by 0 bases, the J end by 4 bases, with 8 bases between. Germline values: CDR1 SGHRS, CDR2 YFSETQ. The CDR3 DNA reads as TGCGCCAGCAGCTTGGGACAGAATTATAATTCACCCCTCCACTTT. Translation: CASSLGQNYNSPLHF.

At least ten counts were recorded for this clonotype. V is TRBV6-5 and J is TRBJ2-1, with D perhaps given as TRBD1 or TRBD2 (5 bases each). The CDR3 length is 14 residues. Germline V gene sequence: CDR1 MNHEY, CDR2 SVGAGI. The V gene lost 3 bases and the J gene lost 9 bases, with 15 bases spanning the gap. The CDR3 DNA reads TGTGCCAGCAGTTATAGGGGACCTTCGGCTGAGCAGTTCTTC. Residues: CASSYRGPSAEQFF.

In this sample, this clonotype turned up many times. This sequence joins TRBV20-1 and TRBJ2-7; 11 bases line up with TRBD1. The CDR3 length is 15 residues. The V gene end was trimmed by 3 bases and the J gene end by 3 bases; junction bases not matched to a gene: 7. CDR1 and CDR2 from the germline V gene are DFQATT and SNEGSKA (reference sequence). CDR3 protein: CSASSEDRGHYEQYF. The CDR3 coding sequence is TGCAGTGCTAGTTCTGAGGACAGGGGGCACTACGAGCAGTACTTC.

This clonotype was counted many times. The rearrangement links TRBV20-1 to TRBJ1-1, with D possibly being TRBD1 (6 bases). Germline V gives CDR1 DFQATT, CDR2 SNEGSKA (reference sequence). Trimming cost V 1 base and J 3 bases, with 12 bases left between them. The CDR3 runs 14 residues. DNA of the CDR3: TGCAGTGCTAGAGCCGGGGGCGTGGACACTGAAGCTTTCTTT. Its protein is CSARAGGVDTEAFF.

This clonotype was counted only a few times. The chain has TRBV9 and TRBJ2-3, with D perhaps matching TRBD1 (6 bases). Per the germline V gene, CDR1 is SGDLS and CDR2 is YYNGEE. The length of the CDR3 is 13 residues. V dropped 0 bases and J dropped 4 bases, with 6 bases sitting between them. The CDR3 DNA follows: TGTGCCAGCAGCGTAGACAGGGCAGATACGCAGTATTTT. Translating gives CASSVDRADTQYF.

The chain carries TRBV5-1 and TRBJ2-5; unclear D gene. The V gene's germline CDR1 is SGHRS and CDR2 YFSETQ. Trimming removed 0 bases at V and 0 bases at J, with 6 bases between. The CDR3 has 14 amino acids. CDR3: CASSLEAYQETQYF. For the CDR3, the DNA is TGCGCCAGCAGCTTGGAGGCGTACCAAGAGACCCAGTACTTC.